A selection of T cell receptor beta chains follows, all from one sample in a study of neurological immune-mediated disorders. TCRdb reprocessed the 5' RACE reads via MiXCR and lists one record per CDR3 protein. The table lists 30,000 to 35,000 distinct CDR3 sequences, under 30% of them singletons, with about 27% in the top ten. The sequenced sample was CD4+ T cells from blood. These receptors all stem from a man aged 50 to 60 with HTLV-1-associated myelopathy (HAM/TSP). Both conserved end residues are part of each CDR3. D genes are given only for firm matches. Size is omitted from some rows. Given values are once, few, many or a class for expanded clones.

CDR3 protein: CSARTLAGQETQYF; CDR3 DNA: TGCAGTGCTAGAACGTTAGCGGGGCAAGAGACCCAGTACTTC; D gene: TRBD2; clone size: many; J gene: TRBJ2-5; V gene: TRBV20-1
CDR3 protein: CASSTRTGGGEAFF; CDR3 DNA: TGTGCCAGCAGCACCCGGACAGGAGGTGGGGAAGCTTTCTTT; D gene: TRBD1; clone size: many; J gene: TRBJ1-1; V gene: TRBV11-1
CDR3 protein: CASSYGPEAFF; CDR3 DNA: TGTGCCAGCAGCTATGGGCCTGAAGCTTTCTTT; D gene: NA; clone size: NA; J gene: TRBJ1-1; V gene: TRBV7-9
CDR3 protein: CASSLDQNNSPLHF; CDR3 DNA: TGTGCCAGCAGTCTCGACCAGAATAATTCACCCCTCCACTTT; D gene: NA; clone size: few; J gene: TRBJ1-6; V gene: TRBV12-3/TRBV12-4
CDR3 protein: CASHEGLYNSPLHF; CDR3 DNA: TGCGCCAGCCACGAGGGACTGTATAATTCACCCCTCCACTTT; D gene: NA; clone size: many; J gene: TRBJ1-6; V gene: TRBV10-2
CDR3 protein: CASSPRDRGTDTQYF; CDR3 DNA: TGTGCCAGTAGTCCCCGGGACAGAGGCACAGATACGCAGTATTTT; D gene: TRBD1; clone size: many; J gene: TRBJ2-3; V gene: TRBV19
CDR3 protein: CASNLLAGTDTQYF; CDR3 DNA: TGTGCCAGCAATCTACTAGCCGGGACAGATACGCAGTATTTT; D gene: NA; clone size: many; J gene: TRBJ2-3; V gene: TRBV2
CDR3 protein: CASSYQQGSGGNTEAFF; CDR3 DNA: TGTGCCAGCAGCTACCAACAAGGCTCCGGGGGAAACACTGAAGCTTTCTTT; D gene: NA; clone size: NA; J gene: TRBJ1-1; V gene: TRBV21-1
CDR3 protein: CASSYSGGASWTDTQYF; CDR3 DNA: TGTGCCAGCAGCTATAGCGGGGGGGCCAGTTGGACAGATACGCAGTATTTT; D gene: TRBD2; clone size: NA; J gene: TRBJ2-3; V gene: TRBV7-2
CDR3 protein: CASSFGDRGGYTF; CDR3 DNA: TGTGCCAGCAGCTTCGGGGACCGCGGGGGCTACACCTTC; D gene: NA; clone size: many; J gene: TRBJ1-2; V gene: TRBV5-5
CDR3 protein: CSALTSGQANTEAFF; CDR3 DNA: TGCAGTGCTCTAACTTCTGGACAGGCGAACACTGAAGCTTTCTTT; D gene: TRBD1; clone size: few; J gene: TRBJ1-1; V gene: TRBV20-1
CDR3 protein: CASSPTGSLAGELFF; CDR3 DNA: TGTGCCAGCAGCCCAACGGGGTCCCTGGCCGGGGAGCTGTTTTTT; D gene: NA; clone size: many; J gene: TRBJ2-2; V gene: TRBV11-3
CDR3 protein: CTSSRQPIYGYTF; CDR3 DNA: TGCACCAGCAGCCGACAGCCCATCTATGGCTACACCTTC; D gene: NA; clone size: NA; J gene: TRBJ1-2; V gene: TRBV1
CDR3 protein: CASSPSFGGYTF; CDR3 DNA: TGTGCCAGCAGCCCCTCATTCGGAGGCTACACCTTC; D gene: NA; clone size: many; J gene: TRBJ1-2; V gene: TRBV5-8
CDR3 protein: CASSPGRQGVGFEPAFF; CDR3 DNA: TGCGCCAGCAGCCCAGGACGACAGGGGGTAGGATTCGAACCAGCTTTCTTT; D gene: TRBD1; clone size: NA; J gene: TRBJ1-1; V gene: TRBV5-1
CDR3 protein: CVAGANQPQHF; CDR3 DNA: TGCGTTGCAGGCGCAAATCAGCCCCAGCATTTT; D gene: NA; clone size: few; J gene: TRBJ1-5; V gene: TRBV29-1
CDR3 protein: CASSPGLAGTTGELFF; CDR3 DNA: TGCGCCAGCAGTCCCGGACTAGCGGGAACCACCGGGGAGCTGTTTTTT; D gene: TRBD2; clone size: many; J gene: TRBJ2-2; V gene: TRBV4-1
CDR3 protein: CASSQWRVGYTF; CDR3 DNA: TGTGCCAGCAGCCAATGGAGAGTTGGCTACACCTTC; D gene: NA; clone size: many; J gene: TRBJ1-2; V gene: TRBV3-1
CDR3 protein: CASSTDRGRDYGYTF; CDR3 DNA: TGTGCCAGCTCAACCGACAGGGGGCGCGACTATGGCTACACCTTC; D gene: TRBD1; clone size: many; J gene: TRBJ1-2; V gene: TRBV18
CDR3 protein: CSARLAGGLRNEQYF; CDR3 DNA: TGCAGTGCAAGACTAGCGGGGGGACTCAGGAACGAGCAGTACTTC; D gene: TRBD2; clone size: many; J gene: TRBJ2-7; V gene: TRBV20-1